The 26 T cell receptor beta chains reported below all come from one sample, sequenced in a study of T cell clonotyping in hematopoietic cell transplantation. This sample's time point: recipient sample about 28 days before transplant, after cytoreduction. Profiled with immunoSEQ multiplex PCR; TCRdb holds only in-frame clones, not every one. Of tens of thousands of clones detected, about 96% appear once; the ten largest clones hold roughly 1.5%. This specimen consisted of peripheral blood mononuclear cells, obtained before stem cell transplant. Receptors were obtained from a woman aged 50 to 60 with acute myeloid leukemia. Some clones in this sample may be carry-over from other donors' samples.

The rearrangement joins TRBV30 to TRBJ1-1; D uncertain. The CDR3 loop spans 13 amino acids. Trimming pared 1 base from V and 3 bases from J, leaving 9 bases between. CDR1 and CDR2 (germline): GTSNPN, SVGIG (reference sequence). This CDR3 reads CAWSGQADTEAFF. Written as DNA, the CDR3 is TGTGCCTGGAGTGGCCAGGCCGACACTGAAGCTTTCTTT.

This rearrangement joins TRBV19 to TRBJ1-1; D gene uncertain. V was shortened by 4 bases and J by 1 base, with 7 bases between the two germline ends. Germline CDR1 LNHDA, CDR2 SQIVND (reference sequence). CDR3 length: 13 residues. DNA for the CDR3: TGTGCCAGTAGTAAAAACCGGAACACTGAAGCTTTCTTT. This codes for CASSKNRNTEAFF.

The CDR3 reads CASSPRTDYGYTF. The CDR3 region has the DNA TGTGCCAGCAGCCCAAGGACGGACTATGGCTACACCTTC. The chain uses TRBV9 and TRBJ1-2; D remains ambiguous. Trimming shortened V by 4 bases and J by 3 bases, and 10 bases separated the two germline ends. Germline V gene lookup returns CDR1 SGDLS and CDR2 YYNGEE. The CDR3 is made up of 13 amino acids. Looking up the rest from reference TRBV9 and TRBJ1-2 gives the full variable domain: DSGVTQTPKHLITATGQRVTLRCSPRSGDLSVYWYQQSLDQGLQFLIQYYNGEERAKGNILERFSAQQFPDLHSELNLSSLELGDSALYFCASSPRTDYGYTFGSGTRLTVV.

The V gene is TRBV25-1, the J gene TRBJ2-2, with a tentative D call TRBD1 (6 bases). Looked up from germline, CDR1 is MGHDK and CDR2 is SYGVNS. There are 14 residues in the CDR3. The V end was cut by 5 bases, the J end by 2 bases, with 9 bases between. CDR3 bases: TGTGCCAGCAGTCAACAGGGAAACACCGGGGAGCTGTTTTTT. This sequence encodes CASSQQGNTGELFF. Full variable domain (rest looked up from reference TRBV25-1 and TRBJ2-2): EADIYQTPRYLVIGTGKKITLECSQTMGHDKMYWYQQDPGMELHLIHYSYGVNSTEKGDLSSESTVSRIRTEHFPLTLESARPSHTSQYLCASSQQGNTGELFFGEGSRLTVL.

This chain links TRBV6-5 with TRBJ2-7; tentative D call: TRBD1 (5 bases). Germline lookup yields CDR1 MNHEY and CDR2 SVGAGI. V lost 3 bases and J 10 bases, leaving 13 bases between the germline ends. This CDR3 has 12 residues. The CDR3 DNA follows: TGTGCCAGCAGTTATCCAGGGTCGGTCCAGTACTTC. Protein sequence: CASSYPGSVQYF.

V usage is TRBV5-1 and J usage is TRBJ2-3; TRBD2 matches 10 bases. Trimming removed 5 bases from V and 3 bases from J; junction bases left unmatched: 9. CDR3 size: 16 residues. From germline, CDR1 is SGHRS and CDR2 YFSETQ. The chain's CDR3 is CASSPSGGARTDTQYF. DNA for the CDR3: TGCGCCAGCAGTCCGAGCGGGGGGGCTAGAACAGATACGCAGTATTTT.

This clone appeared once. This rearrangement joins TRBV10-1 to TRBJ2-2, with D unresolved. The germline gives CDR1 WNHNN, CDR2 SYGVQD (reference sequence). V dropped 1 base and J dropped 2 bases, with 5 bases sitting between them. The CDR3 is 14 amino acids. CDR3 nucleotide sequence: TGCGCCAGCAGTGAGTTAGGTAACACCGGGGAGCTGTTTTTT. Amino acids: CASSELGNTGELFF.

The chain uses TRBV7-9 and TRBJ1-5; TRBD1 might be the D (5 bases). The germline CDR1 and CDR2 sequences are SEHNR and FQNEAQ (reference sequence). Trimming took 1 base from V and 4 from J, leaving 8 bases between them. This CDR3 comprises 14 residues. The CDR3 sequence is CASSLGQLNQPQHF. The DNA of the CDR3 is TGTGCCAGCAGCTTAGGACAGCTTAATCAGCCCCAGCATTTT.

V and J are TRBV2 and TRBJ2-7; 12 bases fit TRBD2. Germline V gene sequence: CDR1 SNHLY, CDR2 FYNNEI. CDR3 length equals 15 residues. The J segment lost 7 bases and the V segment lost 6 bases, leaving 10 bases of the junction unmatched. The CDR3 DNA follows: TGTGCCAGCAGAGAGGGACTAGCGGGCTTCTTGGAGCAGTACTTC. Protein product: CASREGLAGFLEQYF.

The J gene is TRBJ2-7, the V gene TRBV5-1, with TRBD1 identical over 10 bases. The CDR3 covers 17 residues. J gave up 4 bases and V 4 bases, and 14 bases lay outside the gene matches. Germline lookup yields CDR1 SGHRS and CDR2 YFSETQ. The CDR3 nucleotides read TGCGCCAGCAGCCCCACTCCGACCGGGACAGGGGATTACGAGCAGTACTTC. Its translation is CASSPTPTGTGDYEQYF. The full variable domain, with the rest looked up from reference TRBV5-1 and TRBJ2-7, is KAGVTQTPRYLIKTRGQQVTLSCSPISGHRSVSWYQQTPGQGLQFLFEYFSETQRNKGNFPGRFSGRQFSNSRSEMNVSTLELGDSALYLCASSPTPTGTGDYEQYFGPGTRLTVT.

Here the CDR3 reads CAWSMTEPYEQYF. The CDR3 nucleotides are TGTGCCTGGAGTATGACAGAGCCCTACGAGCAGTACTTC. J is TRBJ2-7 and V is TRBV30; D possibly corresponds to TRBD1 (5 bases). Trimming stripped 2 bases from V and 2 bases from J, with 10 bases between. The CDR3 loop spans 13 amino acids. Germline V gene sequence: CDR1 GTSNPN, CDR2 SVGIG (reference sequence). Filled out from reference TRBV30 and TRBJ2-7, the complete variable domain reads SQTIHQWPATLVQPVGSPLSLECTVEGTSNPNLYWYRQAAGRGLQLLFYSVGIGQISSEVPQNLSASRPQDRQFILSSKKLLLSDSGFYLCAWSMTEPYEQYFGPGTRLTVT.

The chain joins TRBV11-2 to TRBJ1-2; no definite D call. This CDR3 has 12 amino acids. Germline-derived CDR1 and CDR2 are SGHAT and FQNNGV. V gave up 1 base and J gave up 7 bases, with 7 bases separating them. The CDR3 DNA reads TGTGCCAGCAGCTTAGGTCGCAGTGGCTACACCTTC. Its protein product is CASSLGRSGYTF. Full variable domain (outside the CDR3, taken from reference TRBV11-2 and TRBJ1-2): EAGVAQSPRYKIIEKRQSVAFWCNPISGHATLYWYQQILGQGPKLLIQFQNNGVVDDSQLPKDRFSAERLKGVDSTLKIQPAKLEDSAVYLCASSLGRSGYTFGSGTRLTVV.

The chain employs TRBV28 and TRBJ1-2; D not resolved. The CDR3 extends over 16 amino acids. Looked up from germline, CDR1 is MDHEN and CDR2 is SYDVKM. Trimming shortened V by 6 bases and J by 2 bases, and 19 bases separated the two germline ends. CDR3 sequence reads: CASRVFGGELNYGYTF. CDR3 in DNA: TGTGCCAGCAGAGTTTTTGGCGGGGAGTTGAACTATGGCTACACCTTC.

CDR3 protein: CASTQGPNTRPQHF. Written as DNA, the CDR3 is TGTGCCAGCACCCAGGGCCCCAATACCAGGCCCCAGCATTTT. The chain carries TRBV9 and TRBJ1-5, with D possibly TRBD1 on 5 matching bases. Trimming left V 6 bases short and J 9 bases short, with 19 bases between. The CDR3 loop spans 14 amino acids. Germline CDR1 reads SGDLS; CDR2 reads YYNGEE. Filled out from reference TRBV9 and TRBJ1-5, the complete variable domain reads DSGVTQTPKHLITATGQRVTLRCSPRSGDLSVYWYQQSLDQGLQFLIQYYNGEERAKGNILERFSAQQFPDLHSELNLSSLELGDSALYFCASTQGPNTRPQHFGDGTRLSIL.

This clone occurred once. V is TRBV4-1 and J is TRBJ2-7, with D unresolved. CDR3 length: 15 amino acids. CDR1 and CDR2 (germline): MGHRA, YSYEKL. Trimming took 0 bases from V and 1 from J, leaving 10 bases between them. The CDR3 here is CASSQDARSSYEQYF. In nucleotides, the CDR3 is TGCGCCAGCAGCCAAGACGCCCGATCGTCCTACGAGCAGTACTTC.

The chain joins TRBV2 to TRBJ1-3; 7 bases agree with TRBD1. The CDR3 is made up of 15 amino acids. In germline, CDR1 is SNHLY, CDR2 FYNNEI. V trimming: 6 bases; J trimming: 0 bases; junction bases outside the gene matches: 5. This chain's CDR3 is CASSGTVSSGNTIYF. Written as DNA, the CDR3 is TGTGCCAGCAGCGGGACAGTCTCCTCTGGAAACACCATATATTTT. The whole variable domain, remainder taken from reference TRBV2 and TRBJ1-3, is EPEVTQTPSHQVTQMGQEVILRCVPISNHLYFYWYRQILGQKVEFLVSFYNNEISEKSEIFDDQFSVERPDGSNFTLKIRSTKLEDSAMYFCASSGTVSSGNTIYFGEGSWLTVV.

The chain recombines TRBV30 with TRBJ2-1, with D uncertain. Looked up from germline, CDR1 is GTSNPN and CDR2 is SVGIG (reference sequence). The V end was cut by 3 bases, the J end by 9 bases, with 9 bases between. The CDR3 has 11 amino acids. The CDR3 loop reads CAWSVGGEQFF. CDR3 nucleotide sequence: TGTGCCTGGAGCGTTGGCGGTGAGCAGTTCTTC.

The V call is TRBV2, the J call TRBJ1-2; 7 bases are shared with TRBD1. Germline trimming cut 5 bases from V and 4 bases from J; bases unmatched to any gene: 10. In germline, CDR1 is SNHLY, CDR2 FYNNEI. CDR3 size: 15 residues. The CDR3 loop reads CASSPSRQGSYGYTF. The DNA of the CDR3 is TGTGCCAGCAGTCCATCCCGACAGGGCAGCTATGGCTACACCTTC.

The J gene is TRBJ2-1, the V gene TRBV11-2; D not resolved. The V end lost 0 bases, the J end lost 11 bases, and 11 bases lay between the germline ends. CDR3 size: 13 residues. From germline, CDR1 is SGHAT and CDR2 FQNNGV. CDR3 coding DNA: TGTGCCAGCAGCTTAGACTGGGCTAACCAGCAGTTCTTC. Translation gives CASSLDWANQQFF.

This chain uses TRBV5-1 with TRBJ1-1; possible D gene TRBD1, 5 bases. The CDR3 has 13 amino acids. The germline V and J ends were trimmed by 1 base and 3 bases, with 7 bases remaining between them. Germline V gene data show CDR1 as SGHRS and CDR2 as YFSETQ. The CDR3 loop is CASSLRGDTEAFF. The CDR3 region has the DNA TGCGCCAGCAGCTTGCGGGGGGACACTGAAGCTTTCTTT.

This rearrangement joins TRBV6-5 to TRBJ1-1; D remains ambiguous. Trimming took off 0 bases at V and 6 bases at J, with 14 bases between the two ends. There are 15 residues in the CDR3. CDR1 MNHEY and CDR2 SVGAGI come from the germline V gene. The CDR3 sequence: CASSYSIIGQPEAFF. In nucleotides, the CDR3 is TGTGCCAGCAGTTACTCGATTATAGGCCAGCCTGAAGCTTTCTTT.

The rearrangement links TRBV4-2 to TRBJ2-3; 13 bases align to TRBD2. There are 19 residues in the CDR3. The trim removed 0 bases at V and 0 bases at J, leaving 6 bases unmatched. Per the germline V gene, CDR1 is LGHNA and CDR2 is YNFKEQ. For the CDR3, the DNA is TGTGCCAGCAGCCAAGAGGAACTAGCGGGGGGGCCCAGCACAGATACGCAGTATTTT. This encodes CASSQEELAGGPSTDTQYF.

V gene TRBV6-5 combines with J gene TRBJ1-2; 7 bases map to TRBD1. After removal of 6 bases from V and 6 bases from J, the junction contained 13 bases not matched to a gene. The CDR3 is 15 amino acids. Germline V gene sequence: CDR1 MNHEY, CDR2 SVGAGI. The CDR3 nucleotides are TGTGCCAGCAGGCGCGGACTCGACAGGGACCATGGCTACACCTTC. Protein sequence: CASRRGLDRDHGYTF.

The chain has TRBV2 and TRBJ1-2; 7 bases are a match to TRBD1. The CDR3 has 13 amino acids. V lost 9 bases, J lost 1 base, and 5 bases stayed unmatched. Germline CDR1 SNHLY, CDR2 FYNNEI. CDR3 loop: CASWDRHNYGYTF. The CDR3, as DNA: TGTGCCAGTTGGGACAGACATAACTATGGCTACACCTTC.

CDR3 amino acids: CAGRLAGRLETQYF. The CDR3 nucleotides read TGTGCCGGACGACTAGCGGGGAGACTGGAGACCCAGTACTTC. The V gene is TRBV6-1, the J gene TRBJ2-5, with 11 bases fitting TRBD2. Germline assignment: CDR1 MNHNS and CDR2 SASEGT. Losses at the gene ends were 11 bases for V and 5 bases for J; bases not matched to a gene: 10. This CDR3 has 14 amino acids.

As DNA, the CDR3 is TGCGCCAGCAGCGCGGGACTAGCGTACCAAGAGACCCAGTACTTC. Its translation: CASSAGLAYQETQYF. The chain couples TRBV5-1 to TRBJ2-5; 10 bases line up with TRBD2. The CDR3 is made up of 15 amino acids. Trimming took 4 bases from V and 0 from J; bases not matched to a gene: 3. Germline V gene sequence: CDR1 SGHRS, CDR2 YFSETQ. Together with reference TRBV5-1 and TRBJ2-5, the CDR3 gives the full variable domain: KAGVTQTPRYLIKTRGQQVTLSCSPISGHRSVSWYQQTPGQGLQFLFEYFSETQRNKGNFPGRFSGRQFSNSRSEMNVSTLELGDSALYLCASSAGLAYQETQYFGPGTRLLVL.